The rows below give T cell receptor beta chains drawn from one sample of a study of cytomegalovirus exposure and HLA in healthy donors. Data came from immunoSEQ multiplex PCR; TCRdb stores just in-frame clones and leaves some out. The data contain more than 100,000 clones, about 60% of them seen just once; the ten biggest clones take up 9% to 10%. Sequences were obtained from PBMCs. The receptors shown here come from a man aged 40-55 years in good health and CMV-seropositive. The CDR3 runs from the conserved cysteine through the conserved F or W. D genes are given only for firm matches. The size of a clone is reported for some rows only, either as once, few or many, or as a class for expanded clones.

CDR3aa: CASSNRDTTYEQYF
CDR3nt: TGTGCCAGTAGTAACCGGGACACCACCTACGAGCAGTACTTC
d_gene: -
abundance: -
j_gene: TRBJ2-7
v_gene: TRBV19

CDR3aa: CASSEEGGLGKNIQYF
CDR3nt: TGTGCCAGCAGCGAAGAGGGGGGGTTAGGCAAAAACATTCAGTACTTC
d_gene: -
abundance: -
j_gene: TRBJ2-4
v_gene: TRBV9

CDR3aa: CASSYQPRGTEAFF
CDR3nt: TGTGCCAGCAGTTACCAGCCGCGGGGCACTGAAGCTTTCTTT
d_gene: -
abundance: -
j_gene: TRBJ1-1
v_gene: TRBV6-5

CDR3aa: CASSAGTGSSGYTF
CDR3nt: TGCGCCAGCAGCGCTGGGACAGGGTCCTCTGGCTACACCTTC
d_gene: TRBD1
abundance: few
j_gene: TRBJ1-2
v_gene: TRBV5-1

CDR3aa: CASSETGGTNQPQHF
CDR3nt: TGTGCCAGCAGTGAAACAGGGGGGACCAATCAGCCCCAGCATTTT
d_gene: TRBD1
abundance: -
j_gene: TRBJ1-5
v_gene: TRBV6-1

CDR3aa: CASSYGGVKFEAFF
CDR3nt: TGTGCCAGCAGTTACGGGGGGGTCAAGTTTGAAGCTTTCTTT
d_gene: -
abundance: once
j_gene: TRBJ1-1
v_gene: TRBV6-5

CDR3aa: CASSLTSGLGGELFF
CDR3nt: TGTGCCAGCAGCTTAACCTCAGGGCTTGGCGGGGAGCTGTTTTTT
d_gene: -
abundance: -
j_gene: TRBJ2-2
v_gene: TRBV7-3

CDR3aa: CASRTGTGSYEQYF
CDR3nt: TGCGCCAGCAGAACAGGTACCGGTTCCTACGAGCAGTACTTC
d_gene: -
abundance: -
j_gene: TRBJ2-7
v_gene: TRBV5-1

CDR3aa: CASRGTSGGIGELFF
CDR3nt: TGTGCCAGCAGAGGGACTAGCGGGGGGATCGGGGAGCTGTTTTTT
d_gene: TRBD2
abundance: medium-sized
j_gene: TRBJ2-2
v_gene: TRBV6-1

CDR3aa: CASSVGLAGAANTGELFF
CDR3nt: TGTGCCAGCAGCGTAGGGCTAGCGGGAGCCGCGAACACCGGGGAGCTGTTTTTT
d_gene: TRBD2
abundance: once
j_gene: TRBJ2-2
v_gene: TRBV9

CDR3aa: CASSPGSQETQYF
CDR3nt: TGCGCCAGCTCCCCGGGGTCCCAAGAGACCCAGTACTTC
d_gene: -
abundance: -
j_gene: TRBJ2-5
v_gene: TRBV5-1

CDR3aa: CASSPYRDRGYQETQYF
CDR3nt: TGCGCCAGCAGCCCTTACCGGGACAGGGGGTACCAAGAGACCCAGTACTTC
d_gene: TRBD1
abundance: -
j_gene: TRBJ2-5
v_gene: TRBV5-1

CDR3aa: CASRLRGGLPTEAFF
CDR3nt: TGTGCCAGCAGACTCAGAGGGGGTCTACCCACTGAAGCTTTCTTT
d_gene: -
abundance: -
j_gene: TRBJ1-1
v_gene: TRBV7-2

CDR3aa: CASSLDSGGGHNEQFF
CDR3nt: TGTGCCAGCAGCTTGGATTCAGGAGGAGGGCACAATGAGCAGTTCTTC
d_gene: -
abundance: -
j_gene: TRBJ2-1
v_gene: TRBV5-6

CDR3aa: CASSYSGTGGYEQYF
CDR3nt: TGTGCCAGCAGTTACTCCGGGACAGGGGGGTACGAGCAGTACTTC
d_gene: TRBD1
abundance: -
j_gene: TRBJ2-7
v_gene: TRBV6-5

CDR3aa: CASSLLTGVGYEQYF
CDR3nt: TGTGCCAGCAGCTTACTGACGGGAGTGGGCTACGAGCAGTACTTC
d_gene: -
abundance: few
j_gene: TRBJ2-7
v_gene: TRBV7-2

CDR3aa: CASSYGQGAWTEAFF
CDR3nt: TGTGCCAGCAGCTATGGACAGGGGGCATGGACTGAAGCTTTCTTT
d_gene: TRBD1
abundance: -
j_gene: TRBJ1-1
v_gene: TRBV5-5

CDR3aa: CASSIGQGLAGYTF
CDR3nt: TGCGCCAGCAGCATAGGACAGGGTCTGGCTGGCTACACCTTC
d_gene: TRBD1
abundance: -
j_gene: TRBJ1-2
v_gene: TRBV5-1

CDR3aa: CASSAQADTGELFF
CDR3nt: TGTGCCAGCAGTGCACAGGCGGACACCGGGGAGCTGTTTTTT
d_gene: -
abundance: -
j_gene: TRBJ2-2
v_gene: TRBV2

CDR3aa: CASSGPGLPPSGTQYF
CDR3nt: TGCGCCAGCAGCGGGCCGGGACTACCACCTTCGGGCACCCAGTACTTC
d_gene: TRBD2
abundance: few
j_gene: TRBJ2-5
v_gene: TRBV5-1

CDR3aa: CASSPGLAGVMREETQYF
CDR3nt: TGTGCCAGCAGCCCCGGACTAGCGGGGGTCATGCGGGAGGAGACCCAGTACTTC
d_gene: TRBD2
abundance: -
j_gene: TRBJ2-5
v_gene: TRBV7-9